Presented here are 5 T cell receptor beta chains from one specimen sequenced in a study of blood T cell repertoires in COVID-19. Some clones are missing from TCRdb's copy, which holds only in-frame ones; the method was immunoSEQ multiplex PCR. The sample consists of about 280,000 clones, around 85% of them appearing once. Sequencing used PBMCs or T cells enriched from blood (not recorded which). These receptors were obtained from a woman aged 50 to 60 who had recovered from COVID-19.

This clone was seen a handful of times. The chain combines TRBV19 with TRBJ1-1; no clear D. This CDR3 has 13 amino acids. Germline V gene data show CDR1 as LNHDA and CDR2 as SQIVND (reference sequence). Trimming cost V 6 bases and J 1 base, with 9 bases left between them. The CDR3 sequence is CASRVVGNTEAFF. DNA for the CDR3: TGTGCCAGTAGGGTAGTCGGGAACACTGAAGCTTTCTTT.

This clone was picked up a small number of times. The rearrangement uses TRBV24-1 and TRBJ1-5; 7 positions match TRBD1. CDR1 and CDR2 from the germline V gene are KGHDR and SFDVKD. The CDR3 is made up of 15 amino acids. J gave up 4 bases and V 3 bases, and 5 bases lay outside the gene matches. The CDR3 DNA follows: TGTGCCACCAGTGATAAGACAGGGCTTAATCAGCCCCAGCATTTT. Encoded protein: CATSDKTGLNQPQHF.

The rearrangement joins TRBV5-4 to TRBJ1-2, with TRBD1 matching 8 bases. The CDR3 has 16 residues. CDR1 and CDR2 from the germline V gene are SGHNT and YYREEE (reference sequence). The J segment lost 7 bases and the V segment lost 2 bases, leaving 13 bases of the junction unmatched. The chain's CDR3 is CASSFPGARGLSGYTF. In DNA form, the CDR3 reads TGTGCCAGCAGCTTCCCCGGGGCCAGGGGGCTGAGTGGCTACACCTTC.

The chain has TRBV30 and TRBJ2-7; 11 bases fit TRBD2. The germline gives CDR1 GTSNPN, CDR2 SVGIG (reference sequence). The ends lost 6 bases at V and 0 bases at J; junction bases unmatched: 19. CDR3 length: 19 amino acids. The CDR3 here is CACKLGRLAGGLSSYEQYF. Written as DNA, the CDR3 is TGTGCCTGCAAACTCGGGCGGCTAGCGGGAGGCCTGAGCTCCTACGAGCAGTACTTC.

As concerns this clone: This same CDR3 is encoded by further DNA sequences in the sample. J is TRBJ1-2 and V is TRBV29-1, with D maybe TRBD1 (6 bases). This CDR3 contains 11 residues. CDR1 is SQVTM and CDR2 is ANQGSEA in the germline V gene. Trimming cost V 3 bases and J 4 bases, with 6 bases left between them. The CDR3 region is CSVETGYGYTF. The CDR3 coding sequence is TGCAGCGTTGAGACAGGCTATGGCTACACCTTC.